This TCR beta chain was sequenced for a study of shared clonotypes between healthy human individuals. The repertoire was sequenced with immunoSEQ multiplex PCR; TCRdb's copy has only in-frame clones and lacks some. The repertoire has approximately 2.5 million clones, more than 80% of them found once; the top ten carry roughly 0.13%. Input material: naive CD4+ T cells sorted from blood. The subset here: CD45RA+ positively selected. The TCR sequence derives from a man aged 18-30 years in good health.

CDR3 protein: CAWSVETGELFF. The CDR3 region has the DNA TGTGCCTGGAGTGTGGAGACCGGGGAGCTGTTTTTT. The chain recombines TRBV30 with TRBJ2-2; D call uncertain. V was cut by 0 bases and J by 5 bases, with 4 bases left in between. This CDR3 has 12 residues. Germline V lookup: CDR1 GTSNPN, CDR2 SVGIG (reference sequence).